A single sample is the source of the 2 T cell receptor beta chains below, sequenced in a study of neurological immune-mediated disorders. TCRdb re-analysed the 5' RACE reads in MiXCR, keeping a single row per CDR3 protein. The data contain 20,000 to 30,000 distinct CDR3 sequences, about 13% of them singletons. Sequencing was carried out using PBMCs. The source is a woman in her fifties or sixties with HTLV-1-associated myelopathy (HAM/TSP).

This clonotype occurred many times. This rearrangement joins TRBV5-1 to TRBJ2-3; 10 bases match TRBD2. This CDR3 is 15 amino acids long. Per the germline V gene, CDR1 is SGHRS and CDR2 is YFSETQ. The junction had 6 bases not matched to a gene; V was cut back by 4 bases and J by 4 bases. CDR3 sequence reads: CASSILAGEADTQYF. The CDR3 nucleotides are TGCGCCAGCAGCATTCTAGCGGGAGAGGCAGATACGCAGTATTTT.

There are many counts of this clonotype. V gene TRBV20-1 combines with J gene TRBJ2-7; 14 nucleotides line up with TRBD2. The CDR3 runs 14 residues. Germline assignment: CDR1 DFQATT and CDR2 SNEGSKA (reference sequence). Trimming removed 6 bases from V and 4 bases from J; junction bases left unmatched: 5. This CDR3 reads CSARTSGGQYEQYF. CDR3 bases: TGCAGTGCGAGGACTAGCGGGGGGCAGTACGAGCAGTACTTC.